This T cell receptor beta chain was recorded in a study of brain T cells in children with intractable seizures. Clones were read by immunoSEQ multiplex PCR, and TCRdb kept only the in-frame ones, dropping some. The table lists under 150,000 clones, approximately 94% of them singletons. The V and J ends lost 2 bases and 1 base respectively, with 5 bases between them. From germline, CDR1 is MDHEN and CDR2 SYDVKM. This CDR3 is built from 13 residues. This clone appeared a single time. Its antigen is not known. Study results and limitations: Only CDR3 sequence similarity suggested viral specificity, without known HCMV serostatus.

The sequenced cases were selected for having the highest brain T cell transcript signatures. At least one anti-epileptic drug was given before surgery. The sample in question was peripheral blood, obtained at surgery. This receptor was obtained from a boy under two years old with hemimegalencephaly and intractable seizures. This chain joins TRBV28 and TRBJ1-1, with D hard to call. CDR3 sequence reads: CASSLEENTEAFF. The CDR3, as DNA: TGTGCCAGCAGTTTAGAAGAGAACACTGAAGCTTTCTTT.